A single sample gave rise to the 11 T cell receptor beta chains below, sequenced in a study of cytomegalovirus exposure and HLA in healthy donors. The PCR made use of 60 Vbeta and 13 Jbeta primers. Sequencing used immunoSEQ multiplex PCR; TCRdb keeps in-frame clones, though not all of them. In all, the sample yields approximately 140,000 clones. Sequencing used PBMCs. Receptor source: a woman between 18 and 29 years old in good health and CMV-seronegative.

The genes are TRBV18 and TRBJ2-7; 8 bases match TRBD1. Per the germline V gene, CDR1 is KGHSH and CDR2 is LQKENI. Trimming at V came to 3 bases and at J to 7 bases, leaving 8 bases not matched to a gene. CDR3 length: 14 residues. CDR3 protein: CASSPLDRDGEQYF. CDR3 nucleotide sequence: TGTGCCAGCTCACCTCTGGACAGGGACGGGGAGCAGTACTTC.

The genes are TRBV18 and TRBJ1-1; D gene unclear. The CDR3 is 13 amino acids. CDR1 is KGHSH, CDR2 LQKENI, per germline. V was cut by 2 bases and J by 6 bases, with 10 bases left in between. The CDR3 DNA follows: TGTGCCAGCTCACCAATCGGGATCCCTGAAGCTTTCTTT. Its translation is CASSPIGIPEAFF.

With respect to this clone: One end of the junction does not line up with germline, which may come from a read error. The sample contains more than one DNA sequence encoding this CDR3. The genes are TRBV11-2 and TRBJ1-1; the D is unclear. The CDR3 is 11 residues long. The germline V gene has CDR1 SGHAT and CDR2 FQNNGV. The CDR3 is CASSLASEAFF. As DNA, the CDR3 is TGTGCCAGCAGCTTAGCGTCTGAGGCTTTCTTT.

The chain combines TRBV9 with TRBJ2-2; TRBD2 might be the D (5 bases). Germline CDR1 SGDLS, CDR2 YYNGEE. The CDR3 totals 15 residues. V gave up 0 bases and J gave up 3 bases, with 9 bases separating them. The CDR3 nucleotides are TGTGCCAGCAGCGTAGCCGGGATCGACACCGGGGAGCTGTTTTTT. It specifies CASSVAGIDTGELFF.

V gene TRBV28 combines with J gene TRBJ2-7; D call uncertain. Germline V lookup: CDR1 MDHEN, CDR2 SYDVKM. V lost 2 bases, J lost 2 bases, and 10 bases lay in between. The CDR3 totals 14 residues. In nucleotides, the CDR3 is TGTGCCAGCAGTTTACTTGGGCAGCCCTACGAGCAGTACGTC. It is translated as CASSLLGQPYEQYV.

The chain is built from TRBV6-5 and TRBJ2-1; a possible D gene is TRBD2 (5 bases). The germline V and J ends were trimmed by 2 bases and 9 bases, with 14 bases remaining between them. CDR1 MNHEY and CDR2 SVGAGI come from the germline V gene. The CDR3 has 14 amino acids. The CDR3 DNA reads as TGTGCCAGCAGTTACACCCGGGAACTACGTGAGCAGTTCTTC. Translating it yields CASSYTRELREQFF.

This chain connects TRBV9 to TRBJ2-5; 11 nucleotides agree with TRBD2. The CDR3 is 22 residues long. With 0 bases clipped from V and 4 bases from J, the junction kept 23 bases outside the gene matches. Germline assignment: CDR1 SGDLS and CDR2 YYNGEE. The CDR3 sequence: CASSVGVGWLAGGSNMGETQYF. The DNA for the CDR3 is TGTGCCAGCAGCGTAGGCGTAGGGTGGCTAGCGGGAGGTAGTAATATGGGAGAGACCCAGTACTTC.

This chain joins TRBV28 and TRBJ2-3, with TRBD1 matching 9 bases. Trimming removed 4 bases from V and 5 bases from J; junction bases left unmatched: 7. Germline CDR1 MDHEN, CDR2 SYDVKM. The CDR3 spans 15 residues. The CDR3 coding sequence is TGTGCCAGCAGTTCCCGGGACAGGGCTTTAGATACGCAGTATTTT. Encoded protein: CASSSRDRALDTQYF.

The CDR3 loop reads CASSLGRGNEQYF. The CDR3 DNA follows: TGTGCCAGCAGCTTGGGCCGAGGGAACGAGCAGTACTTC. The chain couples TRBV5-4 to TRBJ2-7; D may be TRBD2 (5 bases). The CDR3 extends over 13 amino acids. Germline CDR1 and CDR2: SGHNT and YYREEE (reference sequence). V lost 0 bases, J lost 5 bases, and 9 bases lay in between.

This rearrangement joins TRBV5-1 to TRBJ2-5, with 7 bases fitting TRBD2. Germline lookup yields CDR1 SGHRS and CDR2 YFSETQ. The CDR3 spans 14 residues. With 5 bases clipped from V and 2 bases from J, the junction kept 6 bases outside the gene matches. In DNA, the CDR3 is TGCGCCAGCAGTCCCGGGGAGGGGCAAGAGACCCAGTACTTC. The encoded protein is CASSPGEGQETQYF.

The gene calls are TRBV5-1 and TRBJ2-5; 7 nucleotides line up with TRBD2. Trimming at V came to 0 bases and at J to 6 bases, leaving 5 bases not matched to a gene. The CDR3 covers 14 residues. Germline-derived CDR1 and CDR2 are SGHRS and YFSETQ. The CDR3 nucleotides read TGCGCCAGCAGCTTGGACGGGGGGAGGAAGACCCAGTACTTC. It is translated as CASSLDGGRKTQYF.